This TCR beta chain was profiled in a study of beta chain features in type 1 diabetes. All of the isolated RNA was reverse transcribed, so expressed TCRB transcripts were sequenced. Mean read depth for naive, central memory and regulatory T cell samples was some 3.8 million reads. The assay was immunoSEQ multiplex PCR, and TCRdb's table has in-frame clones only and misses some. Altogether 350,000 to 450,000 clones are present, about 15% being singletons, with the ten largest covering 0.035% to 0.04%. This CDR3 is 14 amino acids long. The ends were cut back, 6 bases at V and 5 bases at J, with 16 bases in the middle. The germline V gene has CDR1 MDHEN and CDR2 SYDVKM. Using CD45RO/CCR7/CD25/CD127/CD95/CD27, CD4+ naive, central memory, regulatory and stem cell-like memory cells were sorted.

The genes are TRBV28 and TRBJ1-1; TRBD1 is a possible D gene (5 bases). Sample: naive CD4+ T cells from blood. The TCR sequence derives from a man younger than 40 in good health. CDR3 residues: CASSPIWGGTEAFF. The CDR3 region has the DNA TGTGCCAGCAGCCCTATCTGGGGCGGTACTGAAGCTTTCTTT.